This TCR beta chain stems from a study of CD8 T cells in ankylosing spondylitis (TCRdb year 2017). Study-level background: To find TCR variants linked to disease, the study profiled T cell receptor beta repertoires in ankylosing spondylitis patients and healthy donors. The whole study cohort included about a hundred healthy donors and 25 ankylosing spondylitis patients. Peripheral blood was sampled, and synovial fluid was also collected from ankylosing spondylitis patients.

General conclusions and limits of the study: Blood from ankylosing spondylitis patients appeared to be characterized by a TCR beta motif composed of about eight highly homologous amino acid variants. According to the report, matched synovial fluid samples from ankylosing spondylitis patients were significantly enriched for the disease-linked clones. The disease-linked clones showed a CD8+ phenotype and occurred at relatively low frequencies in peripheral blood. Some motif variants were previously reported in synovial fluid and blood of reactive arthritis patients, suggesting common disease-initiation mechanisms.

The listed sequencing device is Illumina HiSeq 2500. Quantitative 5'-RACE with molecular barcodes was the method used to prepare the TCR beta libraries. The study's own analysis went as follows. Disease-linked TCR variants were identified with a new computational method built on a probabilistic model of VDJ rearrangement. TCRdb trimmed the raw reads at Q25, called clones with MiXCR and kept productive beta chains. When rows share a CDR3 protein, they turn into one entry using the most common DNA and genes. The V and J calls come from TCRdb's annotation, not from the publication. The sample table lists more than 300,000 distinct CDR3 sequences, 11% of them with a count of one. The ten largest clones add up to roughly a tenth of the sample. Sequences SGHRS (CDR1) and YFSETQ (CDR2) are obtained from the germline V gene. V is cut back by 2 bases and J by 4 bases, with 8 bases in the junction unmatched. From cysteine to phenylalanine, the CDR3 is 16 amino acids long. Just CDR3 DNA is preserved here, 48 bases in frame from base 1.

This clonotype was detected only a few times. Its specific antigen is unknown. No base quality information exists; no much larger clone differs at one position. The sequenced material came from blood, either unsorted or a sorted T cell fraction (not recorded which). The chain is encoded by TRBV5-1 joined to TRBJ2-5; 10 bases in the middle match TRBD2. The sequence came from a female donor with ankylosing spondylitis or in good health (not recorded which). The CDR3 protein is CASSFAGTSELETQYF. The nucleotides are TGCGCCAGCAGCTTTGCCGGGACTAGCGAACTAGAGACCCAGTACTTC.